One sample yielded the 8 T cell receptor beta chains listed below, sequenced in a study of blood T cell repertoires in COVID-19. This table comes from immunoSEQ multiplex PCR, and its TCRdb copy is limited to in-frame clones, with some not included. The repertoire holds 270,000 or so clones, with 85% to 90% as singletons. Sequencing was done on a sample of PBMCs or T cells enriched from blood (not recorded which). These receptors came from a woman under 40 with acute COVID-19.

The V and J genes are TRBV4-2 and TRBJ2-4; 8 bases line up with TRBD1. Germline trimming cut 2 bases from V and 0 bases from J; bases unmatched to any gene: 6. The germline V gene has CDR1 LGHNA and CDR2 YNFKEQ. The CDR3 has 17 residues. This CDR3 is CASSQNDRGLAKNIQYF. CDR3 DNA sequence: TGTGCCAGCAGCCAAAACGACAGGGGTCTAGCCAAAAACATTCAGTACTTC.

The chain carries TRBV4-2 and TRBJ2-7; D is possibly TRBD1 (6 bases). Per germline, CDR1 LGHNA and CDR2 YNFKEQ. Trimming removed 1 base from V and 7 bases from J, with 17 bases in between. This CDR3 is built from 15 residues. Here the CDR3 DNA reads TGTGCCAGCAGCCAAGCATTAGGACAGAGGATTGAGCAGTACTTC. The encoded protein is CASSQALGQRIEQYF.

The chain employs TRBV3-1 (or the pseudogene TRBV3-2) and TRBJ2-3, with a possible D match to TRBD2 (6 bases). V shed 0 bases and J shed 4 bases, with 20 bases lying between them. Germline V gene sequence: CDR1 LGHDT, CDR2 YNNKEL (reference sequence). The CDR3 length is 18 residues. The CDR3 DNA sequence: TGTGCCAGCAGCCAAGATATGGGGGAGGTCCCCGTGGCAGATACGCAGTATTTT. Translating it yields CASSQDMGEVPVADTQYF.

The CDR3 region is CASRGIEYNEQFF. In DNA, the CDR3 is TGTGCCAGCCGCGGCATCGAGTACAATGAGCAGTTCTTC. V and J are TRBV11-2 and TRBJ2-1, with D unresolved. Between the trimmed V and J ends, which lost 8 bases and 4 bases, there was a span of 12 bases. The CDR3 length is 13 residues. Per germline, CDR1 SGHAT and CDR2 FQNNGV.

This clone is a singleton in its sample. V is TRBV6-5 and J is TRBJ1-6; TRBD1 matches at 7 bases. The CDR3 is 15 residues long. The J segment lost 1 base and the V segment lost 6 bases, leaving 3 bases of the junction unmatched. Per the germline V gene, CDR1 is MNHEY and CDR2 is SVGAGI. The CDR3 DNA reads as TGTGCCAGCAGACAGGGGCGGTCCTATAATTCACCCCTCCACTTT. Amino acids: CASRQGRSYNSPLHF.

The chain employs TRBV5-8 and TRBJ2-2, with D perhaps TRBD1 (6 bases). CDR3 length: 15 amino acids. V lost 6 bases to trimming and J lost 2 bases, with 14 bases between them. Looked up from germline, CDR1 is SGHTS and CDR2 is YDEGEE. CDR3 amino acids: CASTVGAVNTGELFF. CDR3 nucleotides: TGTGCCAGCACCGTGGGGGCGGTAAACACCGGGGAGCTGTTTTTT.

The V gene is TRBV5-4, the J gene TRBJ2-1; D possibly matches TRBD1 or TRBD2 (5 bases each). V was shortened by 4 bases and J by 9 bases, with 14 bases between the two germline ends. Germline-derived CDR1 and CDR2 are SGHNT and YYREEE (reference sequence). The CDR3 extends over 13 amino acids. The CDR3 spells CASSLGPLVEQFF. For the CDR3, the DNA is TGTGCCAGCAGCCTGGGACCACTAGTTGAGCAGTTCTTC.

This chain links TRBV3-1 (or the pseudogene TRBV3-2) with TRBJ1-4; TRBD1 agrees at 7 bases. V lost 4 bases, J lost 3 bases, and 5 bases stayed unmatched. This CDR3 contains 15 residues. Germline V CDR1 and CDR2: LGHDT, YNNKEL (reference sequence). This CDR3 reads CASSPRDRANEKLFF. The CDR3 coding sequence is TGTGCCAGCAGCCCACGGGACAGAGCTAATGAAAAACTGTTTTTT.